This T cell receptor (beta chain) was found in a study of Graves' ophthalmopathy and Graves' hyperthyroidism. Notes on the study in general: Sensitivity of about 70% and specificity of 72% to 85% were achieved by the model that predicted ophthalmopathy progression. Detected in blood as well were most expanded thyroid clonotypes with frequency above 0.001. Ophthalmopathy could be told apart from stable hyperthyroidism by a 13-signature model (around 90% sensitivity, roughly 80% specificity).

From RNA, the CDR3 regions of TCR beta chains were amplified and sequenced. The first round was an RT-PCR with HTBI primers, and the second round was a multiplex PCR. Each CDR3 protein gets one entry after TCRdb re-called the multiplex PCR reads with MiXCR. This table has 350,000 to 450,000 distinct CDR3 sequences, roughly 21% appearing once. This clonotype was counted at least ten times. Its antigen is still unknown. The clonotype originates from a woman aged 18-35 years with stable Graves' hyperthyroidism. Specimen: peripheral blood.

The CDR3 loop reads CASSLRGEITGELFF. CDR3 coding DNA: TGTGCCAGCAGTTTGCGGGGAGAGATCACCGGGGAGCTGTTTTTT. J is TRBJ2-2 and V is TRBV7-2; tentatively, D is TRBD2 (6 bases). This CDR3 spans 15 amino acids. Trimming cost V 6 bases and J 4 bases, with 15 bases left between them. Per the germline V gene, CDR1 is SGHTA and CDR2 is FQGNSA. Drawing the rest from reference TRBV7-2 and TRBJ2-2, the complete variable domain is GAGVSQSPSNKVTEKGKDVELRCDPISGHTALYWYRQSLGQGLEFLIYFQGNSAPDKSGLPSDRFSAERTGGSVSTLTIQRTQQEDSAVYLCASSLRGEITGELFFGEGSRLTVL.